A single sample is the source of the 11 T cell receptor beta chains below, sequenced in a study of identical twins. TCRdb fed the 5' RACE reads into MiXCR, producing one record per CDR3 protein. Of about 790,000 distinct CDR3 sequences listed, about 18% are singletons. The data were also submitted as part of a second study, on T cells expressing NK-cell markers.

Sequencing was performed on PBMCs. These TCRs come from a woman between 18 and 30 years old in good health.

This clonotype was seen a handful of times. One junction end disagrees with the germline gene, perhaps due to a read error. The chain joins TRBV7-7 to TRBJ2-1, with D possibly being TRBD1 (6 bases). The V gene's germline CDR1 is SSHAT and CDR2 FNYEAQ (reference sequence). The CDR3 length is 14 residues. The CDR3 sequence: CASSQTGFFNEQFF. The DNA for the CDR3 is TGTGCTAGCAGCCAAACAGGGTTCTTCAATGAGCAGTTCTTC.

This clonotype was seen more than once but under ten times. The rearrangement uses TRBV12-3 or TRBV12-4 and TRBJ2-7, with TRBD1 matching over 7 bases. V was clipped by 6 bases and J by 6 bases; unmatched bases: 5. The CDR3 is made up of 12 amino acids. In DNA, the CDR3 is TGTGCCAGCAGCTGGACAGGCGCCGAGCAGTACTTC. Encoded protein: CASSWTGAEQYF.

The chain carries TRBV29-1 and TRBJ2-7; 8 bases line up with TRBD1. There are 12 residues in the CDR3. Germline-derived CDR1 and CDR2 are SQVTM and ANQGSEA. The ends lost 5 bases at V and 5 bases at J; junction bases unmatched: 5. DNA for the CDR3: TGCAGCGTTCGGACAGGGTACGACGAGCAGTACTTC. This encodes CSVRTGYDEQYF.

The chain links TRBV6-2 or TRBV6-3 to TRBJ1-2; D is uncertain. The CDR3 has 16 residues. Germline V gene lookup returns CDR1 MNHEY and CDR2 SVGEGT. V lost 0 bases and J 6 bases, leaving 17 bases between the germline ends. Here the CDR3 DNA reads TGTGCCAGCAGTTACTCGCCTAGAGAGCCTAAGCATGGCTACACCTTC. Its protein product is CASSYSPREPKHGYTF.

V gene TRBV6-5 combines with J gene TRBJ2-1, with TRBD1 as a possible D gene (6 bases). CDR3 length equals 14 residues. Germline CDR1 MNHEY, CDR2 SVGAGI. Deletions cut 0 bases from V and 8 bases from J, with 11 bases between. The chain's CDR3 is CASSYSTGHHEQFF. The DNA for the CDR3 is TGTGCCAGCAGTTACTCGACGGGACACCATGAGCAGTTCTTC.

This sequence joins TRBV6-5 and TRBJ2-4; D is perhaps TRBD1 (6 bases). The CDR3 is made up of 13 amino acids. Trimming removed 2 bases from V and 12 bases from J, with 14 bases in between. Germline CDR1 MNHEY, CDR2 SVGAGI. The CDR3 protein is CASSYKVQGGQYF. The CDR3 DNA reads TGTGCCAGCAGTTACAAGGTACAGGGCGGTCAGTACTTC.

This chain links TRBV6-1 with TRBJ1-4, with D unresolved. Trimming cost V 8 bases and J 8 bases, with 15 bases left between them. CDR3 length: 13 residues. Germline loops: CDR1 MNHNS, CDR2 SASEGT. CDR3 residues: CASRAAAGEKLFF. Written as DNA, the CDR3 is TGTGCCAGCCGGGCCGCCGCTGGGGAAAAACTGTTTTTT.

Only a few counts were recorded for this clonotype. V usage is TRBV24-1 and J usage is TRBJ2-5; D is tentatively TRBD1 or TRBD2 (6 bases each). V gave up 3 bases and J gave up 2 bases, with 9 bases separating them. The CDR3 consists of 14 residues. CDR1 is KGHDR, CDR2 SFDVKD, per germline. Here the CDR3 DNA reads TGTGCCACCAGTGATGGGGGGCGGCAAGAGACCCAGTACTTC. This gives the protein CATSDGGRQETQYF.

The chain has TRBV20-1 and TRBJ2-7, with a tentative D call TRBD1 (6 bases). Germline V CDR1 and CDR2: DFQATT, SNEGSKA (reference sequence). This CDR3 region has 16 residues. V gave up 5 bases and J gave up 2 bases, with 22 bases separating them. CDR3 coding DNA: TGCAGTGCTTGCCCCCGCCCGGGACAAATCCCCTACGAGCAGTACTTC. This encodes CSACPRPGQIPYEQYF.

This clonotype was counted only a few times. The chain uses TRBV3-1 and TRBJ2-5; 8 bases align to TRBD2. With V trimmed by 4 bases and J by 3 bases, 1 base remained unmatched. CDR1 and CDR2 from the germline V gene are LGHDT and YNNKEL (reference sequence). The CDR3 loop spans 13 amino acids. CDR3 in amino acids: CASSLTSEETQYF. The CDR3 DNA follows: TGTGCCAGCAGCCTGACTAGCGAAGAGACCCAGTACTTC.

This clonotype was picked up a small number of times. The V call is TRBV7-9, the J call TRBJ1-2, with TRBD1 identical over 9 bases. After removal of 0 bases from V and 4 bases from J, the junction contained 6 bases not matched to a gene. The CDR3 totals 16 residues. CDR1 is SEHNR and CDR2 is FQNEAQ in the germline V gene (reference sequence). CDR3 amino acids: CASSLAEQGATYGYTF. The CDR3 coding sequence is TGTGCCAGCAGCTTAGCGGAACAGGGGGCGACCTATGGCTACACCTTC.